The T cell receptor (beta chain) under discussion was sequenced for a study of T cell repertoires and HLA-DP antigens. Study overall: Alloreactive CD4+ T cells targeted HLA-DP on transduced HeLa.

This CDR3 spans 15 amino acids. The ends were cut back, 7 bases at V and 1 base at J, with 13 bases in the middle. The V gene's germline CDR1 is LNHDA and CDR2 SQIVND (reference sequence). Untouched CD4+ T cells were bead-isolated from PBMC at 95% to 98% purity. This clone was seen a few times. The antigen is undetermined. Assay: immunoSEQ multiplex PCR; the TCRdb copy retains only in-frame clones and omits some. Of almost 90,000 clones in the sample, about 89% are singletons; the top ten hold about 1.7%. The origin of this receptor is a man aged 45-65 years in good health and CMV-seronegative. Sequenced material: CD4+ T cells from PBMCs. The J gene is TRBJ2-2, the V gene TRBV19, with D perhaps matching TRBD1 (6 bases). The CDR3 loop reads CASTPPGQNTGELFF. The CDR3 DNA reads TGTGCCAGTACCCCACCGGGACAGAACACCGGGGAGCTGTTTTTT.